Listed below are T cell receptor beta chains from one sample, sequenced in a study of long-term antiretroviral therapy in people with HIV. The method was immunoSEQ multiplex PCR; TCRdb's version includes in-frame clones alone and lacks a portion of them. This table holds tens of thousands of clones, over 80% found once. Here the sequenced sample was unsorted PBMCs, taken 1.5 years after starting antiretroviral therapy. These TCRs come from a man between 18 and 35 years old with HIV. Both conserved end residues are trimmed from each CDR3. Fields, in order: CDR3 protein, clone size, J gene, V gene. Clone size appears in some rows only: once, few, many, or a class for an expanded clone.

ASSVGRVNEKLF once TRBJ1-4 TRBV9
ASGRNAGDEQF NA TRBJ2-1 TRBV25-1
ASSDGIYGYT NA TRBJ1-2 TRBV6-5
ASSPGLAPNNEQF NA TRBJ2-1 TRBV9
ASSHFRGYSNQPQH NA TRBJ1-5 TRBV28
ASSPGDGNQPQH NA TRBJ1-5 TRBV18
ASTPAGGRQETQY NA TRBJ2-5 TRBV7-2
ASSLAGTVNTGELF NA TRBJ2-2 TRBV5-1
ASSAREGFGGANVLT NA TRBJ2-6 TRBV9
ASSPDASYEQY few TRBJ2-7 TRBV5-1
ASSPWRTLDQLF NA TRBJ1-4 TRBV7-9
ASSLQRKNYEQY NA TRBJ2-7 TRBV5-6